This T cell receptor beta chain was recovered during a study of radiotherapy plus CTLA-4 blockade in lung cancer. Ipilimumab CTLA-4 blockade and focal radiation were given to patients with chemo-refractory metastatic non-small-cell lung cancer. The protocol was immunoSEQ multiplex PCR, while the TCRdb copy is restricted to in-frame clones and leaves out a portion. The data contain fewer than 40,000 clones, roughly three quarters of them singletons. Notes on this clone: Its antigen is currently unknown.

The V end lost 0 bases, the J end lost 7 bases, and 13 bases lay between the germline ends. This CDR3 contains 15 residues. CDR1 and CDR2 (germline): SGHTA, FQGNSA. Broader study findings: Response, reportedly, was best predicted by interferon-beta along with early blood T cell clone dynamics. Expansion of tumor-derived TCR clones was observed in blood after radiotherapy plus ipilimumab.

Sequencing used peripheral blood, obtained from a patient treated with radiotherapy plus ipilimumab. The sequence derives from a human donor with non-small cell lung cancer that progressed on radiotherapy plus ipilimumab. This chain links TRBV7-2 with TRBJ1-5; D may be TRBD1 (5 bases). The CDR3 nucleotides are TGTGCCAGCAGCTTAGCGGCCAGGGCGGGACAGCCCCAGCATTTT. Residues: CASSLAARAGQPQHF.